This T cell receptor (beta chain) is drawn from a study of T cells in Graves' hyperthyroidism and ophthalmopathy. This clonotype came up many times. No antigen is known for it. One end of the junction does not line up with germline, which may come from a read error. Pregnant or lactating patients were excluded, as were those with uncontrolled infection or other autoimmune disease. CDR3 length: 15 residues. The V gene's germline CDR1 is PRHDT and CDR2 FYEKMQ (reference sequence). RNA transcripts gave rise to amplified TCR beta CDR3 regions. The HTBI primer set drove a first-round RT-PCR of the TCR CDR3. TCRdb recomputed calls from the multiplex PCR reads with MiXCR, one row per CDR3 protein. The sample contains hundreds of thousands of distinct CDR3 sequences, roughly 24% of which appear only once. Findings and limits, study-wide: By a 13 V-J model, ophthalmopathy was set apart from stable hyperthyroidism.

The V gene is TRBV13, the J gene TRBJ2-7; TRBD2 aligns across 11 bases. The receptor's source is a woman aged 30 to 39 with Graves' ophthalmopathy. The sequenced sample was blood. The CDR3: CAGSSTSGGYYEQYF. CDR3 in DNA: TGTGCCGGCAGCTCCACTAGCGGGGGATACTACGAGCAGTACTTC.